Listed here is a single T cell receptor (beta chain). Its binding antigen is unknown. The sample holds no much larger clone one base away, and base qualities are not on file. The sample comes from a study of blood T cell repertoires in COVID-19 (dated by TCRdb to 2018 to 2020). In terms of the full investigation: Samples from collaborators originated in the United States, Italy and Spain and spanned both the acute and convalescent phases of COVID-19. The material from the prospective study consisted of cDNA or gDNA derived from T cells, B-cell-depleted T cells, or PBMCs. Deeply sampled blood TCRbeta repertoires from subjects exposed to, actively infected with, or recovered from COVID-19 were included in the dataset. The repertoires were made available in a free public database intended to serve as a resource for research on the immune response to SARS-CoV-2. The samples were drawn from the first 160 participants of the ongoing ImmuneRACE study and from about 1,200 subjects provided by 6 global collaborators. A de-identified subject ID, COVID-19 status, age in years and sex were almost always included in the sample metadata. Where HLA class I and class II types were available, the types were taken from metadata supplied by the sample provider, not from assay-based typing. On the study overall, not on this receptor specifically: How much clinical and demographic metadata was included differed by source and by participant, and the metadata was provided uncurated.

Collaborating institutions collected whole blood in K2EDTA tubes following their own protocols. For TCRbeta analysis, collaborators shipped samples in one of three forms: frozen whole blood, isolated PBMCs, or DNA extracted from either of those sample types. The CDR1 and CDR2 encoded by the germline V gene are SGHTA and FQGNSA. V lost 3 bases and J lost 9 bases; the stretch between them is 12 bases long. The CDR3 holds 13 amino acids from the cysteine to the phenylalanine. CDR3 DNA is the only sequence kept; it has 39 bases, read in frame from the first base. The immunoSEQ Assay, a bias-controlled multiplex PCR, was used to amplify TCRbeta CDR3 regions from genomic DNA. Per the authors' processing: The number of nucleated cells in each sample was estimated by amplification of reference gene primers within the assay. To quantify the absolute abundance of each unique TCRbeta CDR3 rearrangement, sequence reads were collapsed and filtered. For each sample, productive Simpson clonality was calculated as the square root of Simpson's diversity index over productive rearrangements. Drawn from immuneACCESS, this table holds only the in-frame rearrangements with V and J called that TCRdb kept. Clones are partly lost; checked studies trace under half to an unresolved V gene and leave the rest unexplained. V and J calls and clone size are given by that table; D and trimming were obtained from the DNA. The sample data list about 76,000 clones, and about nine tenths of these were observed just once. The ten largest clones capture roughly 9.7% of the sample.

Sequenced material: peripheral blood. The TCR originated in a human donor in a cohort sampled during active COVID-19. This chain is built from TRBV7-2 and TRBJ2-1; there is no confident call for the D gene. The DNA reads as follows: TGTGCCAGCAGCTTCACAGTAATCGGTGAGCAGTTCTTC. This codes for CASSFTVIGEQFF.